Below are 12 T cell receptor beta chains sequenced from a single sample in a study of T-cell reconstitution after alpha-beta-depleted transplantation in children. The TCRbeta library incorporated unique molecular identifiers. One entry per CDR3 protein results from TCRdb running MiXCR on the PCR reads. The data contain roughly 670,000 distinct CDR3 sequences, under 15% of them seen just once; the ten biggest clones take up 0.79%. The sequencing here drew on PBMCs, taken before TCRalphabeta/CD19-depleted stem cell transplant. These receptors all stem from a girl aged 2 to 9 with congenital amegakaryocytic thrombocytopenia, due to receive a stem cell transplant.

This clonotype was found a few times. This rearrangement joins TRBV10-3 to TRBJ2-7, with 9 bases lining up with TRBD1. The V and J ends lost 3 bases and 2 bases, in that order; junction bases with no gene match: 8. Germline CDR1 ENHRY, CDR2 SYGVKD. The CDR3 extends over 16 amino acids. The CDR3 DNA sequence: TGTGCCATCAGTGACCCGGACAGGGGCACCCCCTACGAGCAGTACTTC. Translating gives CAISDPDRGTPYEQYF.

This clonotype turned up a few times. The CDR3 sequence: CASSYFSGTYNEQFF. The CDR3 nucleotides read TGTGCCAGCAGTTATTTTAGCGGGACCTACAATGAGCAGTTCTTC. This chain joins TRBV6-2 or TRBV6-3 and TRBJ2-1; TRBD2 matches at 8 bases. V lost 3 bases to trimming and J lost 2 bases; unmatched junction nucleotides: 3. Germline V lookup: CDR1 MNHEY, CDR2 SVGEGT. This CDR3 spans 15 amino acids.

There are many counts of this clonotype. The chain combines TRBV5-1 with TRBJ2-3, with 7 bases identical to TRBD2. Germline V gene lookup returns CDR1 SGHRS and CDR2 YFSETQ. Unmatched junction bases numbered 6, after V lost 0 bases and J lost 5 bases. The CDR3 totals 15 residues. CDR3 in amino acids: CASSLESGTIDTQYF. The CDR3 coding sequence is TGCGCCAGCAGCTTGGAAAGCGGGACTATAGATACGCAGTATTTT.

This clonotype was observed many times. This CDR3 reads CASSFLGRNDYVEQYF. The CDR3 coding sequence is TGCGCCAGCAGCTTTCTAGGCAGGAATGACTACGTCGAGCAGTACTTC. This rearrangement joins TRBV5-1 to TRBJ2-7; tentative D call: TRBD2 (5 bases). The ends were cut back, 2 bases at V and 6 bases at J, with 21 bases in the middle. The CDR3 spans 16 residues. Germline loops: CDR1 SGHRS, CDR2 YFSETQ.

This clonotype has ten or more counts. The V gene is TRBV20-1, the J gene TRBJ2-7; no firm D call. Trimming removed 4 bases from V and 4 bases from J, with 8 bases in between. Germline lookup yields CDR1 DFQATT and CDR2 SNEGSKA (reference sequence). The CDR3 contains 11 residues. CDR3 residues: CSATRSYEQYF. Written as DNA, the CDR3 is TGCAGTGCTACTCGTTCTTACGAGCAGTACTTC.

This clonotype has at least ten counts. The chain combines TRBV18 with TRBJ2-1; no definite D call. Germline V gene lookup returns CDR1 KGHSH and CDR2 LQKENI. This CDR3 has 12 residues. Trimming took 6 bases from V and 5 from J, leaving 8 bases between them. The CDR3 DNA reads as TGTGCCAGCTCTGACGGTGACAATGAGCAGTTCTTC. This codes for CASSDGDNEQFF.

J is TRBJ2-5 and V is TRBV15; 7 nucleotides line up with TRBD1. Germline trimming cut 0 bases from V and 3 bases from J; bases unmatched to any gene: 1. Per germline, CDR1 LNHNV and CDR2 YYDKDF (reference sequence). The CDR3 contains 14 residues. Here the CDR3 DNA reads TGTGCCACCAGCAGAGACACAGGGGAAGAGACCCAGTACTTC. Protein sequence: CATSRDTGEETQYF.

The chain employs TRBV10-2 and TRBJ2-3; D is undetermined. This CDR3 spans 15 amino acids. Germline-derived CDR1 and CDR2 are WSHSY and SAAADI. V lost 10 bases and J lost 1, with 18 bases in between. CDR3 in DNA: TGCGCCACCGATCGTACTACGCTTGGCACAGATACGCAGTATTTT. This encodes CATDRTTLGTDTQYF.

In its sample, this clonotype was seen many times. The V gene is TRBV6-1, the J gene TRBJ2-3; TRBD1 aligns across 8 bases. Losses at the gene ends were 6 bases for V and 6 bases for J; bases not matched to a gene: 11. The length of the CDR3 is 15 residues. CDR1 and CDR2 from the germline V gene are MNHNS and SASEGT. As DNA, the CDR3 is TGTGCCAGCAGAAATACAGGGGGTCTGCGGGATACGCAGTATTTT. Its protein is CASRNTGGLRDTQYF.

The chain is built from TRBV29-1 and TRBJ2-1; 11 bases map to TRBD2. Germline lookup yields CDR1 SQVTM and CDR2 ANQGSEA. J lost 9 bases, V lost 6 bases, and 10 bases had no gene match. The CDR3 covers 14 residues. The CDR3 loop is CSVQLAGDGGEQFF. The CDR3 nucleotides read TGCAGCGTCCAACTAGCGGGAGACGGGGGTGAGCAGTTCTTC.

There are a few counts of this clonotype. DNA of the CDR3: TGTGCCAGCAGCTCCGGGACAGGCGACACCATATATTTT. Translating gives CASSSGTGDTIYF. The rearrangement uses TRBV7-9 and TRBJ1-3, with 8 bases fitting TRBD1. CDR3 length: 13 residues. The V gene end was trimmed by 4 bases and the J gene end by 8 bases; junction bases not matched to a gene: 4. The germline V gene encodes CDR1 SEHNR and CDR2 FQNEAQ (reference sequence).

V usage is TRBV5-5 and J usage is TRBJ2-7, with 8 bases lining up with TRBD2. Per the germline V gene, CDR1 is SGHKS and CDR2 is YYEKEE (reference sequence). The CDR3 extends over 13 amino acids. Trimming removed 5 bases from V and 5 bases from J; junction bases left unmatched: 6. The CDR3 protein is CASRFSGTNEQYF. The CDR3 DNA is TGTGCCAGCAGGTTTAGCGGGACCAACGAGCAGTACTTC.